This T cell receptor beta chain appears in the sequencing data of a study of cytomegalovirus exposure and HLA in healthy donors. The donors comprised healthy bone marrow donors. Sampled while nominally healthy, donors likely had unrecorded immune exposures. This clone appeared a few times. 60 Vbeta and 13 Jbeta primers were used in PCR. Source study methods: A follow-up analysis tallied tens of millions of unique TCR beta chains, approximately 10 million shared. Data came from immunoSEQ multiplex PCR; TCRdb stores just in-frame clones and leaves some out. V, J and clone size reflect that table, while D and trimming were determined from the DNA. The data show about 130,000 clones, around three quarters seen once. The sample consisted of PBMCs. The clonotype originates from a woman aged 40 to 50 in good health and CMV-seropositive.

The CDR3, as DNA: TGTGCCTGTACTAGCAGCGCTTACAATGAGCAGTTCTTC. Its protein is CACTSSAYNEQFF. The chain has TRBV6-6 and TRBJ2-1, with a possible D match to TRBD2 (6 bases). Germline loops: CDR1 MNHNY, CDR2 SVGAGI (reference sequence). Trimming cost V 11 bases and J 4 bases, with 15 bases left between them. The CDR3 has 13 residues.